Shown below are 16 T cell receptor beta chains from a single sample sequenced in a study of blood T cell repertoires in COVID-19 (dated by TCRdb to 2020 to 2022). Receptors were amplified or captured by the immunoSEQ multiplex PCR assay. In its TCRdb copy, this immuneACCESS table keeps in-frame sequences only and misses some clones. Where compared with another copy, unresolved V genes explain less than half of these, and the others have no known cause. In this sample the table shows 150,000 to 180,000 clones, 65% to 90% of which occur a single time. The ten largest clonotypes hold around 10% of the sample. Input material: peripheral blood. The receptors derive from a woman in her sixties with COVID-19, enrolled during active disease.

The chain combines TRBV7-3 with TRBJ2-3; 8 positions match TRBD1. The CDR3 is 20 residues long. The germline V gene encodes CDR1 SGHTA and CDR2 FQGTGA. After removal of 2 bases from V and 1 base from J, the junction contained 17 bases not matched to a gene. CDR3 region: CASSLLGRGLRGPRTDTQYF. The CDR3 DNA sequence: TGTGCCAGCAGCTTATTGGGCAGGGGGCTACGTGGACCTCGCACAGATACGCAGTATTTT.

V is TRBV18 and J is TRBJ1-2; 11 bases agree with TRBD1. Germline V CDR1 and CDR2: KGHSH, LQKENI. With 1 base clipped from V and 2 bases from J, the junction kept 12 bases outside the gene matches. The length of the CDR3 is 19 residues. CDR3 nucleotides: TGTGCCAGCTCACCACTCGGACTAGGACAGGGGGCGCGCAACTATGGCTACACCTTC. Translating it yields CASSPLGLGQGARNYGYTF.

A word on this clone: Distinct nucleotide sequences in the sample also encode this CDR3. This chain links TRBV5-1 with TRBJ2-1; 7 positions match TRBD1. V trimming: 6 bases; J trimming: 3 bases; junction bases outside the gene matches: 6. There are 14 residues in the CDR3. Looked up from germline, CDR1 is SGHRS and CDR2 is YFSETQ. In DNA, the CDR3 is TGCGCCAGCAAGTCAGGGGGTAGCTACAATGAGCAGTTCTTC. This encodes CASKSGGSYNEQFF.

The V call is TRBV3-1 (or the pseudogene TRBV3-2), the J call TRBJ2-3; TRBD2 is a possible D gene (6 bases). Germline CDR1 LGHDT, CDR2 YNNKEL (reference sequence). Trimming removed 3 bases from V and 0 bases from J, with 13 bases in between. The CDR3 runs to 16 residues. The CDR3 sequence is CASSQRAGLSTDTQYF. CDR3 DNA sequence: TGTGCCAGCAGCCAGCGAGCGGGCCTTAGCACAGATACGCAGTATTTT.

This clone was counted only a few times. The V and J genes are TRBV9 and TRBJ1-5; the D gene is possibly TRBD1 (5 bases). The CDR3 extends over 17 amino acids. Deletions cut 4 bases from V and 0 bases from J, with 17 bases between. CDR1 is SGDLS and CDR2 is YYNGEE in the germline V gene. The DNA of the CDR3 is TGTGCCAGCAGCCAACTCGACAGTTTTAATAGCAATCAGCCCCAGCATTTT. Translating gives CASSQLDSFNSNQPQHF. The full variable domain, with the rest looked up from reference TRBV9 and TRBJ1-5, is DSGVTQTPKHLITATGQRVTLRCSPRSGDLSVYWYQQSLDQGLQFLIQYYNGEERAKGNILERFSAQQFPDLHSELNLSSLELGDSALYFCASSQLDSFNSNQPQHFGDGTRLSIL.

The CDR3, as DNA: TGCGCCAGCAGCTTCGGAACAGGGGATATGGCTTTCTTT. Protein sequence: CASSFGTGDMAFF. The chain uses TRBV5-1 and TRBJ1-1, with TRBD1 identical over 7 bases. The length of the CDR3 is 13 residues. Losses at the gene ends were 2 bases for V and 11 bases for J; bases not matched to a gene: 9. Germline V gene data show CDR1 as SGHRS and CDR2 as YFSETQ.

This clone was seen a handful of times. The rearrangement joins TRBV29-1 to TRBJ2-7, with D tentatively TRBD1 (5 bases). CDR1 is SQVTM and CDR2 is ANQGSEA in the germline V gene. This CDR3 is built from 13 residues. Trimming pared 5 bases from V and 6 bases from J, leaving 17 bases between. The CDR3 here is CSVLPRVPSEQYV. In nucleotides, the CDR3 is TGCAGCGTTCTCCCCAGGGTTCCCTCCGAGCAGTACGTC.

On this clone itself: Other DNA sequences in the same sample also yield this CDR3. CDR3 sequence reads: CATSRDASGKETQYF. CDR3 bases: TGTGCCACCAGCAGAGATGCTAGCGGTAAAGAGACCCAGTACTTC. The genes are TRBV15 and TRBJ2-5; 7 nucleotides line up with TRBD2. Germline CDR1 reads LNHNV; CDR2 reads YYDKDF (reference sequence). After removal of 0 bases from V and 3 bases from J, the junction contained 4 bases not matched to a gene. The CDR3 runs to 15 residues.

The gene calls are TRBV2 and TRBJ1-5; 7 nucleotides line up with TRBD1. The CDR3 has 15 residues. V was pared by 8 bases and J by 3 bases, with 10 bases of the junction left unmatched. Germline V gene lookup returns CDR1 SNHLY and CDR2 FYNNEI. CDR3 loop: CASGRQGMFNQPQHF. CDR3 DNA: TGTGCCAGCGGTCGACAGGGTATGTTCAATCAGCCCCAGCATTTT.

The chain couples TRBV4-1 to TRBJ1-4; D is perhaps TRBD1 (6 bases). The CDR3 contains 18 residues. Between the trimmed V and J ends, which lost 3 bases and 2 bases, there was a span of 19 bases. The germline gives CDR1 MGHRA, CDR2 YSYEKL. DNA for the CDR3: TGCGCCAGCAGCCAGTTTCCACAGGGAAGCGAGACTAATGAAAAACTGTTTTTT. It yields the protein CASSQFPQGSETNEKLFF.

The chain couples TRBV6-5 to TRBJ1-2; D is ambiguous. Between the trimmed V and J ends, which lost 7 bases and 3 bases, there was a span of 12 bases. The germline gives CDR1 MNHEY, CDR2 SVGAGI. This CDR3 is 13 amino acids long. The CDR3 DNA reads as TGTGCCAGCACCCGACGGGGAGACTATGGCTACACCTTC. This sequence encodes CASTRRGDYGYTF.

The chain links TRBV7-2 to TRBJ2-5; 11 bases are a match to TRBD2. CDR1 and CDR2 (germline): SGHTA, FQGNSA. The CDR3 is 14 amino acids. With V trimmed by 5 bases and J by 5 bases, 4 bases remained unmatched. The CDR3: CASSVSGRGETQYF. The CDR3 DNA is TGTGCCAGCAGCGTTAGCGGGAGGGGGGAGACCCAGTACTTC.

V gene TRBV6-1 combines with J gene TRBJ2-7; D is unclear. The CDR3 contains 11 residues. Trimming cost V 2 bases and J 3 bases, with 2 bases left between them. CDR1 MNHNS and CDR2 SASEGT come from the germline V gene. The CDR3 loop reads CASSELYEQYF. Here the CDR3 DNA reads TGTGCCAGCAGTGAACTCTACGAGCAGTACTTC.

The chain has TRBV14 and TRBJ2-5, with a weak D call TRBD2 (6 bases). The CDR3 totals 17 residues. Per the germline V gene, CDR1 is SGHDN and CDR2 is FVKESK. The V end was cut by 4 bases, the J end by 0 bases, with 18 bases between. The CDR3 nucleotides are TGTGCCAGCAGCCTCTTTGGTCCCGGAGGGTACCAAGAGACCCAGTACTTC. Its protein is CASSLFGPGGYQETQYF.

CDR3 nucleotide sequence: TGTGCCAGCTCCGGACAGGTCCACGAAAAACTGTTTTTT. Translation gives CASSGQVHEKLFF. The genes are TRBV6-5 and TRBJ1-4, with 7 bases identical to TRBD1. The CDR3 contains 13 residues. The germline CDR1 and CDR2 sequences are MNHEY and SVGAGI. V dropped 8 bases and J dropped 8; count of bases not matched to a gene: 8.

This chain joins TRBV7-8 and TRBJ1-1; TRBD1 matches 8 bases. The germline CDR1 and CDR2 sequences are SGHVS and FQNEAQ. CDR3 length: 13 amino acids. The trim removed 5 bases at V and 4 bases at J, leaving 3 bases unmatched. CDR3 loop: CASSQGQGTEAFF. The CDR3 region has the DNA TGTGCCAGCAGCCAAGGACAGGGCACTGAAGCTTTCTTT.